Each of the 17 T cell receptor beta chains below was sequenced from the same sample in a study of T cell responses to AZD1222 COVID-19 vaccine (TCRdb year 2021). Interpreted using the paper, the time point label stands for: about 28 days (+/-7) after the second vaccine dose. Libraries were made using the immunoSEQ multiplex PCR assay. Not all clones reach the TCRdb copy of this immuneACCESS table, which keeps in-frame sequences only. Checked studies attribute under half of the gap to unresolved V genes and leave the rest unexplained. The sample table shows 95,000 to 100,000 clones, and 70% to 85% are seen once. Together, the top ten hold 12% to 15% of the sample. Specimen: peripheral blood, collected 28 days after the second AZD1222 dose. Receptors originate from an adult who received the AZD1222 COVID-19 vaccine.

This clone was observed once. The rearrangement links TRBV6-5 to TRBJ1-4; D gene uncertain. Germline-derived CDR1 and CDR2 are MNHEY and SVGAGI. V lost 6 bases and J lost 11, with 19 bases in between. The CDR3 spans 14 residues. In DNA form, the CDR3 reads TGTGCCAGCAGCCAGACCCAAGGCAAGGATAAACTGTTTTTT. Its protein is CASSQTQGKDKLFF.

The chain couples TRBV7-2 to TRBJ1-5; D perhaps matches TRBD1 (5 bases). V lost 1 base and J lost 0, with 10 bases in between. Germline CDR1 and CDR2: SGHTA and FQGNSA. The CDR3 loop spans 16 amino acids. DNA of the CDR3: TGTGCCAGCAGCTTAGTCGACAGCTATAGCAATCAGCCCCAGCATTTT. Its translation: CASSLVDSYSNQPQHF.

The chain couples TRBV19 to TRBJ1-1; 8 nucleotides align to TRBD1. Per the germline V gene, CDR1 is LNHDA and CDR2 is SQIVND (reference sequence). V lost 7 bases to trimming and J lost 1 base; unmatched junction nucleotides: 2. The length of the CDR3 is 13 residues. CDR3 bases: TGTGCCAGTATCGACAGGGGGAACACTGAAGCTTTCTTT. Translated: CASIDRGNTEAFF.

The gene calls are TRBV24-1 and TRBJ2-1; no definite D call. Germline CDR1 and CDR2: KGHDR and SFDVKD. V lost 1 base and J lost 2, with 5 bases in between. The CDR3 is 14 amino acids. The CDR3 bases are TGTGCCACCAGTGATTTCCGGACCTACAATGAGCAGTTCTTC. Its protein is CATSDFRTYNEQFF.

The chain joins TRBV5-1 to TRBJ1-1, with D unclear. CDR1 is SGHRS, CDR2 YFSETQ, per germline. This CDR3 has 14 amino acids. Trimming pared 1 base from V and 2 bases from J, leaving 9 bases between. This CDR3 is CASSLSQVNTEAFF. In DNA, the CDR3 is TGCGCCAGCAGCTTGTCTCAGGTTAACACTGAAGCTTTCTTT.

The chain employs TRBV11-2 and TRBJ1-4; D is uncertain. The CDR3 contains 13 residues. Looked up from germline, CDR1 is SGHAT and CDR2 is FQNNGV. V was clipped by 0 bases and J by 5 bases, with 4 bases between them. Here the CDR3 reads CASSLESNEKLFF. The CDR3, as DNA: TGTGCCAGCAGCTTAGAGTCGAATGAAAAACTGTTTTTT.

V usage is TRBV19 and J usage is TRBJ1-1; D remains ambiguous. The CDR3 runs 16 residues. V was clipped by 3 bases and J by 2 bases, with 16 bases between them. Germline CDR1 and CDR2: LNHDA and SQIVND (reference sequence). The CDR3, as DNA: TGTGCCAGTAGTATGGGCCAGACTCTACTAAACACTGAAGCTTTCTTT. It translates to CASSMGQTLLNTEAFF.

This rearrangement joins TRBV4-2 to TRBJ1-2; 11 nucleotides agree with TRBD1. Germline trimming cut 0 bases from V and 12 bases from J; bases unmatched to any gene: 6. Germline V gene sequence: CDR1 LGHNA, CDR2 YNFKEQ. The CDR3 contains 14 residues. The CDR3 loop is CASSQEVGQGGNTF. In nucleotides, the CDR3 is TGTGCCAGCAGCCAAGAGGTGGGACAGGGGGGAAACACCTTC.

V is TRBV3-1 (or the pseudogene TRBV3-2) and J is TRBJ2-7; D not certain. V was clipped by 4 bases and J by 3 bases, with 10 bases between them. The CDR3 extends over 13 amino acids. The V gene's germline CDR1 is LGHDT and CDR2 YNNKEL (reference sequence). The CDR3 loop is CASSPLTSYEQYF. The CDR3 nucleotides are TGTGCCAGCAGCCCTCTTACAAGCTACGAGCAGTACTTC.

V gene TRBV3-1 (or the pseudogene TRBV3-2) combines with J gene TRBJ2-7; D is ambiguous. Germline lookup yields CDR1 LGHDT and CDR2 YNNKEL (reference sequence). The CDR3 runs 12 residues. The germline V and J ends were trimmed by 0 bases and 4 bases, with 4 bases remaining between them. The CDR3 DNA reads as TGTGCCAGCAGCCAAGAGGGTTACGAGCAGTACTTC. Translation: CASSQEGYEQYF.

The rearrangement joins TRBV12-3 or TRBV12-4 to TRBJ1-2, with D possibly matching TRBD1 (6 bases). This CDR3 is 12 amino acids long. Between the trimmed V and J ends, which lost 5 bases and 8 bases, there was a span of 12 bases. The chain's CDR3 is CASSIGGLGYTF. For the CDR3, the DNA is TGTGCCAGCAGTATAGGGGGATTAGGCTACACCTTC.

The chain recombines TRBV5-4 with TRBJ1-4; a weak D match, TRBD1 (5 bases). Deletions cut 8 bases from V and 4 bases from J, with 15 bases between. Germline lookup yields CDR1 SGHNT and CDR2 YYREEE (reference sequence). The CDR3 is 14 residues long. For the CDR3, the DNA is TGTGCCAGTTCGAAGACAGCAGATAATGAAAAACTGTTTTTT. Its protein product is CASSKTADNEKLFF. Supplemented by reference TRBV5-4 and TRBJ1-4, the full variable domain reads ETGVTQSPTHLIKTRGQQVTLRCSSQSGHNTVSWYQQALGQGPQFIFQYYREEENGRGNFPPRFSGLQFPNYSSELNVNALELDDSALYLCASSKTADNEKLFFGSGTQLSVL.

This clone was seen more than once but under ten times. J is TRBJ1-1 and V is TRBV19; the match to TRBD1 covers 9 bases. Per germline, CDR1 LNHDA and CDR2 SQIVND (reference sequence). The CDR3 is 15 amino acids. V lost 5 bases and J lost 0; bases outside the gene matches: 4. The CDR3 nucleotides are TGTGCCAGTAGTCGCGGACAGGGGATGAACACTGAAGCTTTCTTT. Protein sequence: CASSRGQGMNTEAFF.

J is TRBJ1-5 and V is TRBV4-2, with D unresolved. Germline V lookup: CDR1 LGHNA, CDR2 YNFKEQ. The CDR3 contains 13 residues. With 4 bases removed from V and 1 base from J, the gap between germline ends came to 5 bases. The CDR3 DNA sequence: TGTGCCAGCAGCCTAGAGAGCAATCAGCCCCAGCATTTT. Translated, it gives CASSLESNQPQHF.

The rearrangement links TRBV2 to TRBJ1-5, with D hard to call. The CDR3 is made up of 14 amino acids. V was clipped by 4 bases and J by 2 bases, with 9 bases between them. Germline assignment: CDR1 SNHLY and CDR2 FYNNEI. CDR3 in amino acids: CASSAGRGNQPQHF. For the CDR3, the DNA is TGTGCCAGCAGTGCCGGACGGGGCAATCAGCCCCAGCATTTT.

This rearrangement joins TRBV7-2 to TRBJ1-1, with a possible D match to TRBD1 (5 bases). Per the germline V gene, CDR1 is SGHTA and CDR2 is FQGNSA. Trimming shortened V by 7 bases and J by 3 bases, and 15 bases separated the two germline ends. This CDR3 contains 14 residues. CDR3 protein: CASNEGPGDTEAFF. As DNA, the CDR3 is TGTGCCAGCAACGAAGGACCGGGGGACACTGAAGCTTTCTTT.

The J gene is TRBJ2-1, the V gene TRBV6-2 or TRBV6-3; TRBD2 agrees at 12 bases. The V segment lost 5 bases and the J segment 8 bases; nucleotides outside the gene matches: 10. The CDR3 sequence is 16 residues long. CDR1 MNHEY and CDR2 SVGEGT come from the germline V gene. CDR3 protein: CASSHQTSGGRDEQFF. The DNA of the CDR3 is TGTGCCAGCAGTCATCAGACTAGCGGGGGTAGGGATGAGCAGTTCTTC.